This entry lists 18 T cell receptor beta chains sequenced from one sample in a study of T cells in Graves' hyperthyroidism and ophthalmopathy. RNA transcripts served as the template for amplifying TCR beta CDR3 regions. TCR CDR3 regions were first amplified by RT-PCR with HTBI primers. TCRdb independently ran MiXCR on the multiplex PCR reads; one entry per CDR3 protein. This sample has roughly 380,000 distinct CDR3 sequences; approximately 15% occur once, and the top ten carry 8% to 13%. Input material: blood. Receptor source: a woman aged 55-75 years with Graves' hyperthyroidism.

This clonotype was detected many times. The chain combines TRBV2 with TRBJ2-2, with TRBD2 identical over 16 bases. This CDR3 has 18 amino acids. Germline V gene lookup returns CDR1 SNHLY and CDR2 FYNNEI. The ends lost 6 bases at V and 5 bases at J; junction bases unmatched: 9. The CDR3: CASRTGTSGRARTGELFF. The CDR3 bases are TGTGCCAGCAGGACCGGGACTAGCGGGAGGGCCAGGACCGGGGAGCTGTTTTTT.

This clonotype was seen at least ten times. The chain uses TRBV28 and TRBJ2-7, with TRBD1 as a possible D gene (6 bases). Deletions cut 4 bases from V and 7 bases from J, with 14 bases between. The CDR3 length is 13 residues. Germline V gives CDR1 MDHEN, CDR2 SYDVKM. CDR3 loop: CASSSGQLKEQYF. The CDR3 DNA reads as TGTGCCAGCAGTTCCGGACAGCTTAAAGAGCAGTACTTC.

CDR3 in amino acids: CASSQLGLAGGVQFF. CDR3 bases: TGCGCCAGCAGCCAACTGGGACTAGCGGGAGGGGTCCAGTTCTTC. V usage is TRBV4-1 and J usage is TRBJ2-1; TRBD2 matches at 16 bases. J gave up 13 bases and V 2 bases, and 5 bases lay outside the gene matches. CDR1 MGHRA and CDR2 YSYEKL come from the germline V gene. This CDR3 is 15 amino acids long.

At least ten counts were recorded for this clonotype. The gene calls are TRBV12-3 or TRBV12-4 and TRBJ2-3, with D hard to call. V dropped 2 bases and J dropped 2 bases, with 11 bases sitting between them. CDR3 size: 15 residues. This CDR3 is CASSLLGQYTDTQYF. CDR3 sequence (DNA): TGTGCCAGCAGTTTACTGGGCCAATACACAGATACGCAGTATTTT.

This clonotype has a count of ten or more. The rearrangement joins TRBV5-8 to TRBJ1-1; TRBD1 agrees at 10 bases. The trim removed 4 bases at V and 3 bases at J, leaving 12 bases unmatched. The CDR3 is made up of 17 amino acids. From germline, CDR1 is SGHTS and CDR2 YDEGEE. As DNA, the CDR3 is TGTGCCAGCAGCGATGGAGGGGGACAGGGGTTATACACTGAAGCTTTCTTT. It is translated as CASSDGGGQGLYTEAFF.

This clonotype was seen repeatedly, ten times or more. The chain employs TRBV11-2 and TRBJ2-1; D gene ambiguous. Germline CDR1 SGHAT, CDR2 FQNNGV. This CDR3 has 13 amino acids. Deletions cut 5 bases from V and 6 bases from J, with 11 bases between. The CDR3 region has the DNA TGTGCCAGCAGCCAATCGTCCCTCAATGAGCAGTTCTTC. Protein product: CASSQSSLNEQFF.

A word on this clonotype: A much larger clone sits a single nucleotide away, making a read error possible. DNA of the CDR3: TGTGCCAGCAGCCCCCTTCTGGAGGAGCAGTACTTC. Amino acids: CASSPLLEEQYF. This chain connects TRBV7-9 to TRBJ2-7; no definite D call. Germline V gene data show CDR1 as SEHNR and CDR2 as FQNEAQ (reference sequence). The germline V and J ends were trimmed by 5 bases and 7 bases, with 12 bases remaining between them. There are 12 residues in the CDR3.

This clonotype has a handful of counts. The CDR3 sequence: CASRSRDRGVEQYF. CDR3 coding DNA: TGTGCCAGCAGATCCCGGGACAGGGGAGTCGAGCAGTACTTC. The chain joins TRBV7-8 to TRBJ2-7; 10 bases match TRBD1. In germline, CDR1 is SGHVS, CDR2 FQNEAQ. V lost 6 bases to trimming and J lost 6 bases; unmatched junction nucleotides: 8. CDR3 length equals 14 residues. Complete variable domain (other parts from reference TRBV7-8 and TRBJ2-7): GAGVSQSPRYKVAKRGQDVALRCDPISGHVSLFWYQQALGQGPEFLTYFQNEAQLDKSGLPSDRFFAERPEGSVSTLKIQRTQQEDSAVYLCASRSRDRGVEQYFGPGTRLTVT.

There are many counts of this clonotype. Mismatch with germline at one junction end may stem from a read error. The chain uses TRBV7-9 and TRBJ2-3; the D is unclear. The CDR3 totals 14 residues. CDR1 SEHNR and CDR2 FQNEAQ come from the germline V gene (reference sequence). The CDR3 sequence: CASGLSLEGDTQYF. The CDR3 region has the DNA TGTGCCAGCGGCTTATCCCTCGAAGGGGATACGCAGTATTTT. The variable domain in full, completed from reference TRBV7-9 and TRBJ2-3, reads DTGVSQNPRHKITKRGQNVTFRCDPISEHNRLYWYRQTLGQGPEFLTYFQNEAQLEKSRLLSDRFSAERPKGSFSTLEIQRTEQGDSAMYLCASGLSLEGDTQYFGPGTRLTVL.

The table lists this clonotype with many counts. The chain has TRBV7-8 and TRBJ1-1, with a weak D call TRBD1 (5 bases). Germline V gives CDR1 SGHVS, CDR2 FQNEAQ. The CDR3 consists of 13 residues. Deletions cut 6 bases from V and 3 bases from J, with 11 bases between. The CDR3 DNA reads as TGTGCCAGCAGAGGCCGGGGGGACACTGAAGCTTTCTTT. Translated, it gives CASRGRGDTEAFF. Supplemented by reference TRBV7-8 and TRBJ1-1, the full variable domain reads GAGVSQSPRYKVAKRGQDVALRCDPISGHVSLFWYQQALGQGPEFLTYFQNEAQLDKSGLPSDRFFAERPEGSVSTLKIQRTQQEDSAVYLCASRGRGDTEAFFGQGTRLTVV.

This clonotype was observed at least ten times. The genes are TRBV28 and TRBJ2-1; 10 nucleotides match TRBD2. This CDR3 comprises 14 residues. Losses at the gene ends were 6 bases for V and 5 bases for J; bases not matched to a gene: 4. The germline gives CDR1 MDHEN, CDR2 SYDVKM. The CDR3 DNA reads TGTGCCAGCAGGACGGGACTAGCGAACAATGAGCAGTTCTTC. Translating it yields CASRTGLANNEQFF.

This clonotype showed up many times. The V call is TRBV4-1, the J call TRBJ1-5; the D is unclear. The CDR3 consists of 13 residues. Per the germline V gene, CDR1 is MGHRA and CDR2 is YSYEKL. Trimming removed 0 bases at V and 10 bases at J, with 10 bases between. In DNA form, the CDR3 reads TGCGCCAGCAGCCAAGATGGCGCGGCCCCCCAGCATTTT. This gives the protein CASSQDGAAPQHF.

This clonotype was counted ten times or more. The genes are TRBV7-3 and TRBJ2-1, with 8 nucleotides matching TRBD2. Germline lookup yields CDR1 SGHTA and CDR2 FQGTGA. Unmatched junction bases numbered 6, after V lost 5 bases and J lost 0 bases. The CDR3 runs to 16 residues. CDR3 sequence (DNA): TGTGCCAGCAGCACGGGAGGGAGCGCCTCCTACAATGAGCAGTTCTTC. This encodes CASSTGGSASYNEQFF.

This chain links TRBV11-2 with TRBJ2-5, with 12 bases matching TRBD2. CDR1 is SGHAT and CDR2 is FQNNGV in the germline V gene. The length of the CDR3 is 15 residues. The V segment lost 4 bases and the J segment 7 bases; nucleotides outside the gene matches: 7. The CDR3 reads CASSYLAGGGGTQYF. DNA of the CDR3: TGTGCCAGCAGCTACCTAGCGGGAGGGGGGGGGACCCAGTACTTC. The entire variable domain, with the rest obtained from reference TRBV11-2 and TRBJ2-5, is as follows: EAGVAQSPRYKIIEKRQSVAFWCNPISGHATLYWYQQILGQGPKLLIQFQNNGVVDDSQLPKDRFSAERLKGVDSTLKIQPAKLEDSAVYLCASSYLAGGGGTQYFGPGTRLLVL.

This clonotype showed up many times. The chain joins TRBV6-6 to TRBJ1-2; 7 bases match TRBD1. CDR1 and CDR2 (germline): MNHNY, SVGAGI (reference sequence). The junction had 2 bases not matched to a gene; V was cut back by 0 bases and J by 4 bases. This CDR3 spans 14 amino acids. The CDR3 region is CASSYSGTAYGYTF. The CDR3 DNA sequence: TGTGCCAGCAGTTACTCAGGGACAGCCTATGGCTACACCTTC.

This rearrangement joins TRBV19 to TRBJ1-5; possibly TRBD1 for D (5 bases). The CDR3 is 13 amino acids. The ends were cut back, 6 bases at V and 5 bases at J, with 11 bases in the middle. Germline V gives CDR1 LNHDA, CDR2 SQIVND (reference sequence). The CDR3, as DNA: TGTGCCAGTAGCAGCAGGGAGTATCAGCCCCAGCATTTT. Amino acids: CASSSREYQPQHF.

Only a few counts were recorded for this clonotype. The chain recombines TRBV19 with TRBJ2-7; 12 nucleotides agree with TRBD2. The V and J ends lost 6 bases and 7 bases, in that order; junction bases with no gene match: 7. Germline lookup yields CDR1 LNHDA and CDR2 SQIVND (reference sequence). This CDR3 has 14 residues. CDR3 nucleotides: TGTGCCAGTAGACGGACTAGCGGGAAGGGTGAGCAGTACTTC. It translates to CASRRTSGKGEQYF.

The sample holds many counts of this clonotype. V gene TRBV7-3 combines with J gene TRBJ2-7, with 8 bases lining up with TRBD1. The ends lost 3 bases at V and 0 bases at J; junction bases unmatched: 4. Germline V gene lookup returns CDR1 SGHTA and CDR2 FQGTGA. The CDR3 runs 15 residues. Here the CDR3 reads CASSFGQGPSYEQYF. CDR3 DNA sequence: TGTGCCAGCAGCTTCGGACAGGGACCCTCCTACGAGCAGTACTTC.